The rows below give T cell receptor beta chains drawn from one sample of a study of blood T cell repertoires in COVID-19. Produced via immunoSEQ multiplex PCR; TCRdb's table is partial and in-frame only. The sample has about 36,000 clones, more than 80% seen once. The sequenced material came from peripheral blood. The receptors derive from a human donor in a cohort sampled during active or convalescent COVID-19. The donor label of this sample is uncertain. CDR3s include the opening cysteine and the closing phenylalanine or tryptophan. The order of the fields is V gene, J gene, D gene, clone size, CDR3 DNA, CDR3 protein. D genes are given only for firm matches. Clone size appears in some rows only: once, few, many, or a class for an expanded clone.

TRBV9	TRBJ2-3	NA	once	TGTGCCAGCAGCGTTCGTCAGGGCTGGGGTACGCAGTATTTT	CASSVRQGWGTQYF
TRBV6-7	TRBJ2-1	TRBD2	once	TGTGCCAGCAGTTCCTCCCACCAGCGGGAGGTAAACTCCTACAATGAGCAGTTCTTC	CASSSSHQREVNSYNEQFF
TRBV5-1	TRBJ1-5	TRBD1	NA	TGCGCCAGCAGCTTTGGGACAGACAGGAGCCAGCCCCAGCATTTT	CASSFGTDRSQPQHF
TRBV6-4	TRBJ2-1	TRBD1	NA	TGTGCCAGCAGTGACCCCAGACAGGGGCCGTACAATGAGCAGTTCTTC	CASSDPRQGPYNEQFF
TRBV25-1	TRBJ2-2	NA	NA	TGTGCCAGCAGTGAATCAGGCGGGGAGCTGTTTTTT	CASSESGGELFF
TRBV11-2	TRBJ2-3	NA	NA	TGTGCCAGCAGCTCGACCGGGCGGGGTACCCGCACAGATACGCAGTATTTT	CASSSTGRGTRTDTQYF
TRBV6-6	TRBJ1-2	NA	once	TGTGCCAGCAGTTTACTCTCTCCGGGTGGCTACACCTTC	CASSLLSPGGYTF
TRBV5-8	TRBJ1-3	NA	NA	TGTGCCAGCAGCGTGGGGTTACTCTCTGGAAACACCATATATTTT	CASSVGLLSGNTIYF
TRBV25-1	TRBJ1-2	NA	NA	TGTGCCAGCAGTGAACCGGGACACCTGAACTATGGCTACACCTTC	CASSEPGHLNYGYTF
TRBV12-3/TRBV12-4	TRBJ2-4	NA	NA	TGTGCCAGCAGTTGGCAGACTCCAATCATTCAGTACTTC	CASSWQTPIIQYF
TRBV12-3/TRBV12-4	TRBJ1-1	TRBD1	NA	TGTGCCAGCAGTCCCCCGACAGGGGGAGCTTTCTTT	CASSPPTGGAFF
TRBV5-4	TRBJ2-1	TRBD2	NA	TGTGCCAGCAGTCCGACTAGCGGGAGTGCCTATGAGCAGTTCTTC	CASSPTSGSAYEQFF
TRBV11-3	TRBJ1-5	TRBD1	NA	TGTGCCAGCAGCCGAGGACAGGGCCAGCCCCAGCATTTT	CASSRGQGQPQHF
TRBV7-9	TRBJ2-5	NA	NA	TGTGCCAGCAGCTTCGCCGCGGGCGCCAGGCAAGAGACCCAGTACTTC	CASSFAAGARQETQYF
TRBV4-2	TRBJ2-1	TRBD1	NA	TGTGCCAGCAGCCAAGGTGTGACAGGGAAAGACTATGAGCAGTTCTTC	CASSQGVTGKDYEQFF